The clone carrying this TCR beta chain was observed many times. What it binds is unknown. Thyroid surgery was performed in patients who had received no treatment beforehand. Per the authors' pipeline: Clinicopathological groups of papillary thyroid cancer showed CDR3 differences that were used to build a distant-metastasis classifier. TCRdb reprocessed the PCR reads via MiXCR. It is TCRdb's table, rather than the study itself, that gives the V and J calls and clone size. The sample records several thousand clones, approximately 32% being singletons. The data originate from a study of metastatic and nonmetastatic thyroid tumors. Across the whole study: Repertoire comparison spanned blood and tumor or nodule tissue of malignant and benign thyroid patients.

Study conclusions and caveats: According to reports, the diversity of TCR beta was significantly higher in malignant thyroid tumors than in benign nodules, and this held in both blood and tumor samples.

The clonotype was recovered from a female donor with papillary thyroid cancer or a benign thyroid nodule (not recorded which). Some clones in this sample may be carry-over from other donors' samples. Source material: tumor tissue.

This chain's CDR3 is CSASDPGLAGGYNEQFF. Here the CDR3 DNA reads TGCAGTGCTAGTGACCCCGGACTAGCGGGAGGGTACAATGAGCAGTTCTTC. The gene calls are TRBV20-1 and TRBJ2-1; 15 bases line up with TRBD2. The V gene end was trimmed by 3 bases and the J gene end by 4 bases; junction bases not matched to a gene: 7. The CDR3 runs 17 residues. CDR1 DFQATT and CDR2 SNEGSKA come from the germline V gene (reference sequence).